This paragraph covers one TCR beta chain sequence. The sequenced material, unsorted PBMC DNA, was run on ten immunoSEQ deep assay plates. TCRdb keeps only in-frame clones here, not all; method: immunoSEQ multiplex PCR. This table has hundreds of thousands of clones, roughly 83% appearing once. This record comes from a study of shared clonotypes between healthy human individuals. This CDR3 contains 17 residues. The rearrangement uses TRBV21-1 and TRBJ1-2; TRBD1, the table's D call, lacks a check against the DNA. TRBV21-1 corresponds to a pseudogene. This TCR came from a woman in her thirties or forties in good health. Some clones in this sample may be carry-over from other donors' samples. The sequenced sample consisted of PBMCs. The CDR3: CASSHRDSSRVWGGYTF. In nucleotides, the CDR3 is TGTGCCAGCAGCCACCGGGACAGCTCCCGAGTCTGGGGGGGCTACACCTTC.